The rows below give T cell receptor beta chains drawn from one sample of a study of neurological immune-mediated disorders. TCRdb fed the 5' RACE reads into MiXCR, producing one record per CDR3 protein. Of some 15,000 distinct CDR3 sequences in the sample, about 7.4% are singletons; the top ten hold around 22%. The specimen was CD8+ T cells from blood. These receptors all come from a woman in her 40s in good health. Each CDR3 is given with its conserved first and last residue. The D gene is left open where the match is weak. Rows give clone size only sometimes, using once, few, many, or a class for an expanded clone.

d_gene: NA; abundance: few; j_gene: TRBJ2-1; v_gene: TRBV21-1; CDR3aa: CASISYNEQFF; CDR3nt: TGTGCCAGCATTAGTTACAATGAGCAGTTCTTC
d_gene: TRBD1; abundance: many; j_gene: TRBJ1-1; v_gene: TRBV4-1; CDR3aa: CASSHRDREGEAFF; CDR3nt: TGCGCCAGCAGCCACCGGGACAGGGAAGGGGAAGCTTTCTTT
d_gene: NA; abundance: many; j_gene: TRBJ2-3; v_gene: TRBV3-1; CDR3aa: CASSQDFAQYF; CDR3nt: TGTGCCAGCAGCCAAGATTTCGCGCAGTATTTT
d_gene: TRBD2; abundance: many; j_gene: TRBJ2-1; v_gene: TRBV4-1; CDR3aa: CASSQSSGGLNEQFF; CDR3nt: TGCGCCAGCAGCCAATCTAGCGGGGGCCTTAATGAGCAGTTCTTC
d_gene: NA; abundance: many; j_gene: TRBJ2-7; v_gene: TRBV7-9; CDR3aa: CASSSGGGEQYF; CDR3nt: TGTGCCAGCAGCTCGGGTGGAGGCGAGCAGTACTTC
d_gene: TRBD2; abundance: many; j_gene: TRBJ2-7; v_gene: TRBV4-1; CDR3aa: CASSQDPGLEDEQYF; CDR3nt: TGCGCCAGCAGCCAAGACCCGGGACTAGAGGACGAGCAGTACTTC
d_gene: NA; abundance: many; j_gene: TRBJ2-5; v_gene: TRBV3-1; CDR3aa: CASSQVDDVVGETQYF; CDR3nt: TGTGCCAGCAGCCAAGTCGACGATGTGGTTGGGGAGACCCAGTACTTC
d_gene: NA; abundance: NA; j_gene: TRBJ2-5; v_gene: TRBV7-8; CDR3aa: CASRPTGQETQYF; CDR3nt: TGTGCCAGCAGACCGACTGGCCAAGAGACCCAGTACTTC
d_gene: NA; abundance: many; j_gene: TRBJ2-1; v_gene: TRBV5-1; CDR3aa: CASSVGTENEQFF; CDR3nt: TGCGCCAGCAGCGTCGGGACCGAAAATGAGCAGTTCTTC
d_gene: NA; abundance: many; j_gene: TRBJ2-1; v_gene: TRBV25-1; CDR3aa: CASSDSGGHNEQFF; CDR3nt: TGTGCCAGCAGTGACTCGGGGGGCCATAATGAGCAGTTCTTC
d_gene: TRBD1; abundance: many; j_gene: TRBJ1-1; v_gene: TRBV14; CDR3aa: CASYWSGQGEYTEAFF; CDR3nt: TGTGCCAGCTACTGGTCGGGACAGGGAGAATACACTGAAGCTTTCTTT
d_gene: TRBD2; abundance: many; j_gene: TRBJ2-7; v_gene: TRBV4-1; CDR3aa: CASSPGLAGINEQYF; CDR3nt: TGCGCCAGCAGCCCCGGACTAGCGGGAATCAACGAGCAGTACTTC
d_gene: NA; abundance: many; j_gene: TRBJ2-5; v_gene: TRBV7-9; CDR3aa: CASSLTYQETQYF; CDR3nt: TGTGCCAGCAGCTTAACTTACCAAGAGACCCAGTACTTC
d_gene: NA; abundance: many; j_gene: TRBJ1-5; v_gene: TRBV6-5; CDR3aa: CASSYSGGLGSNQPQHF; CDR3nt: TGTGCCAGCAGTTACTCGGGGGGGTTAGGGAGCAATCAGCCCCAGCATTTT
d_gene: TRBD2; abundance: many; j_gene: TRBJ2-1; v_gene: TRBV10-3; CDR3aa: CAIRGLADNEQFF; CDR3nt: TGTGCCATCAGGGGACTAGCGGACAATGAGCAGTTCTTC
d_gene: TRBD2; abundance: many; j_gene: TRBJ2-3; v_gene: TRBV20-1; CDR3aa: CSARDPTSGESDTQYF; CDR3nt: TGCAGTGCTAGAGATCCGACTAGCGGGGAATCCGATACGCAGTATTTT
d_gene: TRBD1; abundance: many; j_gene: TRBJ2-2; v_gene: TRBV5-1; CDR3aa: CASSFRRDREFIGELFF; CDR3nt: TGCGCCAGCAGCTTCCGTCGGGACAGGGAATTTATCGGGGAGCTGTTTTTT
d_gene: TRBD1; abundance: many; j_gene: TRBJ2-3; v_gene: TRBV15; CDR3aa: CATSGGQGKRDTQYF; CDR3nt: TGTGCCACCAGCGGGGGACAGGGTAAGAGGGATACGCAGTATTTT
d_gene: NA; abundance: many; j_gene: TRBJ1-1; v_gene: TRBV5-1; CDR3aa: CASSGGMNTEAFF; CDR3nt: TGCGCCAGCAGTGGGGGTATGAACACTGAAGCTTTCTTT
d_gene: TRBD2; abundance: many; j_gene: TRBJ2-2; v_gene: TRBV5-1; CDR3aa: CASSFRDYSNTGELFF; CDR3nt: TGCGCCAGCAGCTTCCGGGACTACTCGAACACCGGGGAGCTGTTTTTT
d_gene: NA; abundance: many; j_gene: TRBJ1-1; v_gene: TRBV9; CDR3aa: CASSARLGVEAFF; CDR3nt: TGTGCCAGCAGCGCGCGGCTTGGTGTTGAAGCTTTCTTT
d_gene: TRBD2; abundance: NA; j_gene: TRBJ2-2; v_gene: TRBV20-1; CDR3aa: CSASGWTSGNTGELFF; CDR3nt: TGCAGTGCTAGCGGATGGACTAGCGGGAACACCGGGGAGCTGTTTTTT
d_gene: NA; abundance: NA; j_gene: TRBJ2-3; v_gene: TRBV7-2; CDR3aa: CASSFYICSANTGTSGGTDTQYF; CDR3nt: NA
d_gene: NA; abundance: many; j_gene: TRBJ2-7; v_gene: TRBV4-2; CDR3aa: CASSQGWELSEYEQYF; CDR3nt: TGTGCCAGCAGCCAAGGATGGGAACTGAGTGAATACGAGCAGTACTTC
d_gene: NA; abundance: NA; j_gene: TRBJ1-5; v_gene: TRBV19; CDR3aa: CASSIVSSSNQPQHF; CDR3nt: TGTGCCAGTAGTATAGTAAGCAGCTCCAATCAGCCCCAGCATTTT
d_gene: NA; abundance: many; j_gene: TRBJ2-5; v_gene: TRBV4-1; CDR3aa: CASSQDPAAPGAETQYF; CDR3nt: TGCGCCAGCAGCCAAGATCCCGCGGCCCCCGGGGCCGAGACCCAGTACTTC
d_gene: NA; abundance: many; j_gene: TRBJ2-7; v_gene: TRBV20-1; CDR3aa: CSARPELGYYEQYF; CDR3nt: TGCAGTGCTAGGCCGGAGTTAGGGTACTACGAGCAGTACTTC
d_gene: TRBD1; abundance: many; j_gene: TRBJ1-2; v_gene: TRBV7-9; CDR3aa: CASSGSGQGRVSGYGYTF; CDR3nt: TGTGCCAGCAGCGGTAGCGGACAGGGAAGGGTTTCGGGGTATGGCTACACCTTC
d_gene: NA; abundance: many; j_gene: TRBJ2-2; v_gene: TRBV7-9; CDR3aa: CASSLIPGELFF; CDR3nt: TGTGCCAGCAGCTTAATTCCCGGGGAGCTGTTTTTT
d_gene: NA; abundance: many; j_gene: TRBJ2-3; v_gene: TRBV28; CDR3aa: CASSLEGWRLADTQYF; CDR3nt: TGTGCCAGCAGTTTAGAAGGGTGGAGGCTGGCAGATACGCAGTATTTT
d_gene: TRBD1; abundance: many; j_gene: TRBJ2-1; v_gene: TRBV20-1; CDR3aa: CSATDRDGEQFF; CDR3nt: TGCAGTGCTACCGACAGGGACGGTGAGCAGTTCTTC